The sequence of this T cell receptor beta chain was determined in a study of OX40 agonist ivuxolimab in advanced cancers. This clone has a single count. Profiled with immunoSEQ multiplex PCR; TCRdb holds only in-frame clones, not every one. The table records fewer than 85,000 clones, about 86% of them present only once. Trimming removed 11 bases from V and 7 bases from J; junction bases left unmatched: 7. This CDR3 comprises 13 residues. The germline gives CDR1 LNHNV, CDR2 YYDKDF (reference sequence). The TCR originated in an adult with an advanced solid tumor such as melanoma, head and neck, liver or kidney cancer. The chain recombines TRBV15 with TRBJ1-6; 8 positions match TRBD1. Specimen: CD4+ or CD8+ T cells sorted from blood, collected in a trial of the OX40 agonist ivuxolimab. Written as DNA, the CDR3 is TGTGCCTCTAGAGGACAGGGAAATTCACCCCTCCACTTT. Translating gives CASRGQGNSPLHF.